This paragraph reports one T cell receptor (beta chain). Generated by immunoSEQ multiplex PCR, the TCRdb table keeps only in-frame clones and is missing some. The sample records 230,000 or so clones, about nine tenths being singletons. Membership in each cohort depended on participant-reported clinical history. The sample is drawn from a study of blood T cell repertoires in COVID-19. The wider study: Samples taken during acute and convalescent COVID-19 were collected in the United States, Italy and Spain.

CDR3 size: 15 residues. Trimming took 0 bases from V and 6 from J, leaving 13 bases between them. Germline V CDR1 and CDR2: SGHTS, YDEGEE. The receptor's source is a woman between 40 and 55 years old with acute COVID-19. The gene calls are TRBV5-8 and TRBJ1-5; D not certain. Sequencing used PBMCs or T cells enriched from blood (not recorded which). The CDR3 loop reads CASSLGHGDSQPQHF. In DNA form, the CDR3 reads TGTGCCAGCAGCTTGGGGCACGGGGATTCTCAGCCCCAGCATTTT.